A selection of T cell receptor beta chains follows, all from one sample in a study of blood T cell repertoires in COVID-19. Generated by immunoSEQ multiplex PCR, the TCRdb table keeps only in-frame clones and is missing some. The sample carries fewer than 500,000 clones, about 90% recorded once. Specimen: peripheral blood. The receptors here all came from a man between 18 and 29 years old with COVID-19, enrolled during active disease. Both conserved end residues are part of each CDR3. Fields, in order: CDR3 length, D gene, V gene, clone size, J gene, CDR3 DNA, CDR3 protein. A D gene is named only where the DNA matches it firmly. Expanded clones are given a class, and other clones once, few, many or no size at all.

13,NA,TRBV5-6,NA,TRBJ1-1,TGTGCCAGCGAAGGGGCCGCGAACACTGAAGCTTTCTTT,CASEGAANTEAFF
14,TRBD1,TRBV18,NA,TRBJ1-2,TGTGCCAGCTCACCAGGACAGGATCACTATGGCTACACCTTC,CASSPGQDHYGYTF
12,NA,TRBV29-1,NA,TRBJ1-1,TGCAGCGTTGAAGAAGGGGACACTGAAGCTTTCTTT,CSVEEGDTEAFF
15,NA,TRBV27,NA,TRBJ2-7,TGTGCCAGCAGTTTGGGGGGGACACCCTCCTACGAGCAGTACTTC,CASSLGGTPSYEQYF
13,NA,TRBV28,NA,TRBJ2-7,TGTGCCAGCAGTTCCAGGGATGGTTACGAGCAGTACTTC,CASSSRDGYEQYF
15,NA,TRBV28,NA,TRBJ2-3,TGTGCCAGCAGTTTAAGGAGGGACTTAATAGATACGCAGTATTTT,CASSLRRDLIDTQYF
15,TRBD1,TRBV11-2,NA,TRBJ2-7,TGTGCCAGCAGCTTAGAGGGACAGGTTTACAACGAGCAGTACTTC,CASSLEGQVYNEQYF
13,TRBD2,TRBV11-2,NA,TRBJ2-5,TGTGCCAGCAGCACTAGCGGGCTCGTGACCCAGTACTTC,CASSTSGLVTQYF
16,NA,TRBV15,few,TRBJ2-3,TGTGCCACCAGCAGAGATTCCGGGAGTAGAACAGATACGCAGTATTTT,CATSRDSGSRTDTQYF
15,TRBD2,TRBV7-6,NA,TRBJ2-5,TGTGCCAGCAGCCCAGTAGCGGGGCTCCAAGAGACCCAGTACTTC,CASSPVAGLQETQYF
14,TRBD2,TRBV4-1,NA,TRBJ2-7,TGCGCCAGCAGCCAAGGACCTCTAGCGGACGAGCAGTACTTC,CASSQGPLADEQYF
17,TRBD2,TRBV5-5,NA,TRBJ2-1,TGTGCCAGCAGCTTGGGTCCTAGCGGGAGGACGTACAATGAGCAGTTCTTC,CASSLGPSGRTYNEQFF
14,TRBD2,TRBV5-1,NA,TRBJ2-7,TGCGCCAGCAGCATAACAGCGGGGGGCTACGAGCAGTACTTC,CASSITAGGYEQYF
12,NA,TRBV18,NA,TRBJ2-3,TGTGCCAGCTCACCCGAACTTGGTACGCAGTATTTT,CASSPELGTQYF
15,TRBD2,TRBV5-4,once,TRBJ2-3,TGTGCCAGCAGGCAGCAGCGGGGGCTCACAGATACGCAGTATTTT,CASRQQRGLTDTQYF
16,NA,TRBV2,NA,TRBJ2-3,TGTGCCAGCAGTGCTCAGGGAACATACAGCACAGATACGCAGTATTTT,CASSAQGTYSTDTQYF
16,NA,TRBV28,NA,TRBJ1-4,TGTGCCAGCACCCACCAAACAGCTTTAACTAATGAAAAACTGTTTTTT,CASTHQTALTNEKLFF
17,TRBD1,TRBV12-5,NA,TRBJ1-2,TGTGCTAGTGGTTTGCACCCAGGACAGGCGATCTACTATGGCTACACCTTC,CASGLHPGQAIYYGYTF
15,TRBD1,TRBV19,NA,TRBJ2-7,TGTGCCAGTAGTCCCGGGACAGGGGTTTCCTACGAGCAGTACTTC,CASSPGTGVSYEQYF
12,NA,TRBV23-1,NA,TRBJ2-7,TGCGCCAGCAGTCAGAGGGTCTACGAGCAGTACTTC,CASSQRVYEQYF
15,TRBD1,TRBV5-5,few,TRBJ1-1,TGTGCCAGCAGCTTTGCTGGACAGGGCGGCACTGAAGCTTTCTTT,CASSFAGQGGTEAFF
15,NA,TRBV21-1,NA,TRBJ1-1,TGTGCCAGCAGCAAAGGCGGGGGGATGAACACTGAAGCTTTCTTT,CASSKGGGMNTEAFF
15,NA,TRBV6-6,NA,TRBJ2-2,TGTGCCAGCAGTTCCGCCGAGAGGGGAGGCGGGGAGCTGTTTTTT,CASSSAERGGGELFF
18,NA,TRBV7-9,NA,TRBJ2-3,TGTGCCAGCAGCTTAGCGCGAACGGGGGAGTGGGGCACAGATACGCAGTATTTT,CASSLARTGEWGTDTQYF
14,TRBD2,TRBV5-1,NA,TRBJ2-3,TGCGCCAGCAGCTTCGCGGGAGGAATAGATACGCAGTATTTT,CASSFAGGIDTQYF
11,NA,TRBV14,NA,TRBJ2-1,TGTGCCAGCAGTCTAGCGTCAGAGCAGTTCTTC,CASSLASEQFF
15,NA,TRBV18,NA,TRBJ1-1,TGTGCCAGCTCACCGCAGGGTGGGGTGAACACTGAAGCTTTCTTT,CASSPQGGVNTEAFF
16,NA,TRBV5-1,NA,TRBJ2-1,TGCGCCAGCAGCACATCCGGGTTGGGCTCCTACAATGAGCAGTTCTTC,CASSTSGLGSYNEQFF
14,NA,TRBV7-8,NA,TRBJ1-1,TGTGCCAGCAGCTTTGGGCAGGTGAACACTGAAGCTTTCTTT,CASSFGQVNTEAFF
13,NA,TRBV9,NA,TRBJ2-5,TGTGCCAGCAGCTCGAGCGGACAAGAGACCCAGTACTTC,CASSSSGQETQYF
13,TRBD1,TRBV11-2,NA,TRBJ2-7,TGTGCCAGCAGCCACGGGACAGTTTACGAGCAGTACTTC,CASSHGTVYEQYF
13,TRBD2,TRBV3-1/TRBV3-2,NA,TRBJ2-1,TGTGCCAGCAGCCCCGGACTAGGTGGTGAGCAGTTCTTC,CASSPGLGGEQFF
16,NA,TRBV5-8,NA,TRBJ1-5,TGTGCCAGCAGCTCAGGACCGGACGGGGGGAATCAGCCCCAGCATTTT,CASSSGPDGGNQPQHF
15,TRBD1,TRBV6-5,NA,TRBJ2-7,TGTGCCAGCAGTCCCACAGGGGGCGATGGCTACGAGCAGTACTTC,CASSPTGGDGYEQYF
13,NA,TRBV27,NA,TRBJ1-2,TGTGCCAGCAGGTATCAGGGCTCCTATGGCTACACCTTC,CASRYQGSYGYTF